The source of this T cell receptor (beta chain) is a study of cytomegalovirus exposure and HLA in healthy donors. Regarding this clone: Its specificity is unknown.

13 Jbeta primers and 60 Vbeta primers were used for the PCR. TCRdb's table, derived via immunoSEQ multiplex PCR, lists solely in-frame clones and lacks some. This table has approximately 90,000 clones, around 77% appearing once. Germline CDR1 and CDR2: SGHDT and YYEEEE. Between the trimmed V and J ends, which lost 5 bases and 8 bases, there was a span of 17 bases. The CDR3 has 13 amino acids. The study, taken as a whole, reports: CMV serostatus was the only immune exposure information that was available.

The sample was PBMCs. The source is a man in his forties or fifties in good health and CMV-seronegative. The V gene is TRBV5-6, the J gene TRBJ2-7; TRBD2 might be the D (5 bases). CDR3 DNA sequence: TGTGCCAGCAGACCTTTCGAGGGATGGCAGCAGTACTTC. It specifies CASRPFEGWQQYF.